These 24 T cell receptor beta chains were sequenced from one sample in a study of blood T cells in healthy people across ages. The authors ran a second PCR of about 7 to 11 cycles using a sample-barcoded 5' primer and a J-beta primer mix. MiXCR, applied by TCRdb to the 5' RACE reads, yields one record per CDR3 protein. This table has over a million distinct CDR3 sequences, 40% to 55% appearing once. Sequencing input: blood. The source of these receptors is a woman aged 55-69 years in good health.

This clonotype has only a few counts. The genes are TRBV27 and TRBJ2-7, with D maybe TRBD1 (5 bases). The CDR3 length is 14 residues. V was shortened by 6 bases and J by 3 bases, with 15 bases between the two germline ends. Germline-derived CDR1 and CDR2 are MNHEY and SMNVEV (reference sequence). Here the CDR3 reads CASSLQGNYYEQYF. CDR3 DNA: TGTGCCAGCAGCCTTCAGGGTAACTACTACGAGCAGTACTTC.

The rearrangement links TRBV15 to TRBJ1-1, with TRBD1 identical over 8 bases. Germline V gives CDR1 LNHNV, CDR2 YYDKDF (reference sequence). After removal of 0 bases from V and 4 bases from J, the junction contained 4 bases not matched to a gene. The CDR3 covers 15 residues. The CDR3 nucleotides read TGTGCCACCAGCAGAGATAGGGACAGGCCCACTGAAGCTTTCTTT. Protein product: CATSRDRDRPTEAFF.

The chain combines TRBV5-1 with TRBJ1-1; tentative D call: TRBD1 (6 bases). Germline-derived CDR1 and CDR2 are SGHRS and YFSETQ. The CDR3 sequence is 16 residues long. V was cut by 4 bases and J by 0 bases, with 16 bases left in between. The DNA for the CDR3 is TGCGCCAGCAGCCCCTGGGGGGGGCGGATGAACACTGAAGCTTTCTTT. The encoded protein is CASSPWGGRMNTEAFF.

This clonotype was recorded many times. Germline is not matched at one junction end, which may reflect a read error. The rearrangement uses TRBV4-2 and TRBJ2-7, with 10 bases fitting TRBD2. This CDR3 contains 16 residues. CDR1 is LGHNA, CDR2 YNFKEQ, per germline. This CDR3 reads CASSQETSGLTYEQYF. CDR3 DNA sequence: TGCGCCAGCAGCCAAGAGACTAGCGGGCTTACCTACGAGCAGTACTTC.

This clonotype was observed a few times. This rearrangement joins TRBV20-1 to TRBJ2-1; D unclear. This CDR3 is built from 12 residues. V was cut by 3 bases and J by 6 bases, with 9 bases left in between. CDR1 and CDR2 from the germline V gene are DFQATT and SNEGSKA (reference sequence). DNA of the CDR3: TGCAGTGCTAGGTTTCAGGTCAATGAGCAGTTCTTC. It is translated as CSARFQVNEQFF.

The chain recombines TRBV20-1 with TRBJ2-5; D is ambiguous. V shed 3 bases and J shed 11 bases, with 19 bases lying between them. CDR3 length: 13 amino acids. Germline V lookup: CDR1 DFQATT, CDR2 SNEGSKA (reference sequence). In nucleotides, the CDR3 is TGCAGTGCTAGGGGCCAGGCGGAGTATGAGCAGTACTTC. Protein product: CSARGQAEYEQYF.

The chain combines TRBV5-1 with TRBJ1-1; TRBD1 might be the D (6 bases). The V gene's germline CDR1 is SGHRS and CDR2 YFSETQ. There are 16 residues in the CDR3. The germline V and J ends were trimmed by 2 bases and 0 bases, with 14 bases remaining between them. The CDR3 loop is CASSFNRVRMNTEAFF. DNA of the CDR3: TGCGCCAGCAGCTTTAACAGGGTACGAATGAACACTGAAGCTTTCTTT.

The chain joins TRBV18 to TRBJ2-7; D is ambiguous. The CDR3 extends over 13 amino acids. V lost 3 bases, J lost 2 bases, and 8 bases lay in between. Germline CDR1 KGHSH, CDR2 LQKENI. CDR3 sequence (DNA): TGTGCCAGCTCACCGGACGGACCCTACGAGCAGTACTTC. Translation: CASSPDGPYEQYF.

V and J are TRBV6-6 and TRBJ2-7, with a possible D match to TRBD2 (5 bases). The CDR3 has 14 amino acids. The V end was cut by 5 bases, the J end by 4 bases, with 15 bases between. The germline gives CDR1 MNHNY, CDR2 SVGAGI (reference sequence). The CDR3 sequence is CASSPDTSLYEQYF. The CDR3 coding sequence is TGTGCCAGCAGTCCAGACACTAGTCTGTACGAGCAGTACTTC.

This clonotype was counted only a few times. The V gene is TRBV28, the J gene TRBJ2-1; D is possibly TRBD2 (6 bases). The CDR3 contains 13 residues. Trimming cost V 4 bases and J 13 bases, with 17 bases left between them. From germline, CDR1 is MDHEN and CDR2 SYDVKM. CDR3 sequence (DNA): TGTGCCAGCAGTTCTAGCGCCCCACACACACAGTTCTTC. Translation: CASSSSAPHTQFF.

The rearrangement uses TRBV7-9 and TRBJ2-5; the D is unclear. CDR1 SEHNR and CDR2 FQNEAQ come from the germline V gene (reference sequence). The V end lost 4 bases, the J end lost 7 bases, and 16 bases lay between the germline ends. This CDR3 contains 14 residues. The CDR3 loop is CASSSGDAQRTQYF. The CDR3 nucleotides read TGTGCCAGCAGCTCAGGCGACGCCCAGAGGACCCAGTACTTC.

This chain connects TRBV18 to TRBJ2-5; 10 bases are shared with TRBD2. The trim removed 8 bases at V and 11 bases at J, leaving 17 bases unmatched. Germline values: CDR1 KGHSH, CDR2 LQKENI. This CDR3 has 15 amino acids. The CDR3: CASTPGLAGVEEQYF. CDR3 DNA sequence: TGTGCCAGCACCCCGGGGCTAGCGGGAGTGGAAGAGCAGTACTTC.

A note on this clonotype: One junction end does not reproduce the germline sequence, and a read error may be involved. This chain connects TRBV7-2 to TRBJ2-5; 12 bases line up with TRBD2. CDR3 length: 14 amino acids. CDR1 SGHTA and CDR2 FQGNSA come from the germline V gene. The CDR3: CACSPGLAGETQYF. In DNA, the CDR3 is TGTGCCTGCAGCCCAGGACTAGCGGGGGAGACCCAGTACTTC. The full variable domain, in which reference TRBV7-2 and TRBJ2-5 provide the parts outside the CDR3, is GAGVSQSPSNKVTEKGKDVELRCDPISGHTALYWYRQSLGQGLEFLIYFQGNSAPDKSGLPSDRFSAERTGGSVSTLTIQRTQQEDSAVYLCACSPGLAGETQYFGPGTRLLVL.

The chain couples TRBV14 to TRBJ2-5; tentatively, D is TRBD2 (5 bases). CDR1 is SGHDN and CDR2 is FVKESK in the germline V gene. Trimming shortened V by 0 bases and J by 5 bases, and 13 bases separated the two germline ends. The CDR3 has 15 amino acids. CDR3 in amino acids: CASSQELVALETQYF. The CDR3, as DNA: TGTGCCAGCAGCCAAGAACTAGTGGCCCTGGAGACCCAGTACTTC.

This clonotype has more than one count but fewer than ten. The chain carries TRBV20-1 and TRBJ2-5, with D perhaps TRBD2 (6 bases). Trimming left V 2 bases short and J 2 bases short, with 12 bases between. In germline, CDR1 is DFQATT, CDR2 SNEGSKA (reference sequence). CDR3 size: 14 residues. The CDR3 DNA sequence: TGCAGTGCTAGAATCTCCGGGGGACAAGAGACCCAGTACTTC. This codes for CSARISGGQETQYF.

As regards this clonotype: The junction does not match germline at one end; this may be a read error. The genes are TRBV6-1 and TRBJ1-1; D gene ambiguous. CDR1 is MNHNS, CDR2 SASEGT, per germline. This CDR3 is 13 amino acids long. The DNA for the CDR3 is TGTGCCAGCAGTGACAGAATGAACACTGGAGCTTTCTTT. Its translation is CASSDRMNTGAFF.

This chain uses TRBV12-3 or TRBV12-4 with TRBJ2-1; TRBD1 or TRBD2 may be the D gene (5 bases each). The V and J ends lost 6 bases and 3 bases respectively, with 12 bases between them. The CDR3 covers 14 residues. The CDR3 coding sequence is TGTGCCAGCAGCCGCAGGGACGACTACAATGAGCAGTTCTTC. This translates into CASSRRDDYNEQFF.

The V call is TRBV10-3, the J call TRBJ2-3; D call uncertain. The germline gives CDR1 ENHRY, CDR2 SYGVKD. The CDR3 contains 14 residues. Trimming pared 8 bases from V and 2 bases from J, leaving 14 bases between. CDR3 amino acids: CAIRRTDPTDTQYF. The DNA of the CDR3 is TGTGCCATCCGTAGGACCGACCCCACAGATACGCAGTATTTT.

About this clonotype: A clone one base away is much larger, so this may be a read error. The J gene is TRBJ1-5, the V gene TRBV2, with 7 bases aligning to TRBD1. J lost 6 bases, V lost 6 bases, and 2 bases had no gene match. CDR3 length equals 12 residues. The germline CDR1 and CDR2 sequences are SNHLY and FYNNEI. Here the CDR3 DNA reads TGTGCCAGCAGCAGGGGGAGTCAGCCCCAGCATTTT. It specifies CASSRGSQPQHF.

This clonotype is a singleton in its sample. This chain connects TRBV14 to TRBJ2-5, with D possibly TRBD2 on 5 matching bases. Trimming removed 2 bases from V and 2 bases from J, with 9 bases in between. Germline V gene lookup returns CDR1 SGHDN and CDR2 FVKESK. CDR3 length: 14 amino acids. The chain's CDR3 is CASSQRGIQETQYF. CDR3 DNA: TGTGCCAGCAGCCAACGAGGGATACAAGAGACCCAGTACTTC.

V is TRBV9 and J is TRBJ2-1; 13 nucleotides match TRBD2. This CDR3 has 18 residues. Trimming at V came to 0 bases and at J to 1 base, leaving 4 bases not matched to a gene. Per the germline V gene, CDR1 is SGDLS and CDR2 is YYNGEE. The CDR3 region has the DNA TGTGCCAGCAGCGTAGATGGACTAGCGGGAGCGTCCTACAATGAGCAGTTCTTC. It is translated as CASSVDGLAGASYNEQFF.

This chain uses TRBV12-3 or TRBV12-4 with TRBJ2-3; weak D call: TRBD2 (6 bases). The CDR3 is made up of 16 amino acids. The V end was cut by 5 bases, the J end by 0 bases, with 15 bases between. CDR3 sequence reads: CASSRGLTGSTDTQYF. For the CDR3, the DNA is TGTGCCAGCAGTCGTGGACTAACGGGGAGCACAGATACGCAGTATTTT.

The chain links TRBV25-1 to TRBJ2-7, with 9 positions matching TRBD2. This CDR3 is built from 14 residues. V dropped 3 bases and J dropped 5; count of bases not matched to a gene: 5. Germline CDR1 MGHDK, CDR2 SYGVNS. The CDR3 is CASSEREGRHEQYF. In DNA form, the CDR3 reads TGTGCCAGCAGTGAGCGGGAGGGCCGCCACGAGCAGTACTTC.

This clonotype was counted only a few times. The rearrangement uses TRBV4-1 and TRBJ2-5; possibly TRBD1 for D (5 bases). Trimming removed 4 bases at V and 5 bases at J, with 20 bases between. This CDR3 is 16 amino acids long. CDR1 is MGHRA and CDR2 is YSYEKL in the germline V gene. Here the CDR3 DNA reads TGCGCCAGCAGCCCATTCACAACATTGAAGGGGGAGACCCAGTACTTC. Its translation is CASSPFTTLKGETQYF.